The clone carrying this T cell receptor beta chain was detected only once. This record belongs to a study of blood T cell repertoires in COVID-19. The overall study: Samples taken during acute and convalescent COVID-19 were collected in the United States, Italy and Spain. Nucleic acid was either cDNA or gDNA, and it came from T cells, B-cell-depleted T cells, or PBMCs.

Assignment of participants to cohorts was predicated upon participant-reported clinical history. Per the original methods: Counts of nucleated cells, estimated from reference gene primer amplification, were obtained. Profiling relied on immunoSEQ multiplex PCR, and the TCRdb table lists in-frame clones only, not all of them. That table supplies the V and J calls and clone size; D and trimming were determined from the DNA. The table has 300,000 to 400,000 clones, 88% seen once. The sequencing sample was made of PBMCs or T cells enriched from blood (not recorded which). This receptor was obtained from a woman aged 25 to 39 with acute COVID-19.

CDR3 region: CATSDPTDSGNTIYF. For the CDR3, the DNA is TGTGCCACCAGTGATCCGACAGACTCTGGAAACACCATATATTTT. The chain couples TRBV24-1 to TRBJ1-3; maybe TRBD1 (5 bases). The CDR3 is 15 amino acids. The ends were cut back, 3 bases at V and 0 bases at J, with 8 bases in the middle. In germline, CDR1 is KGHDR, CDR2 SFDVKD.